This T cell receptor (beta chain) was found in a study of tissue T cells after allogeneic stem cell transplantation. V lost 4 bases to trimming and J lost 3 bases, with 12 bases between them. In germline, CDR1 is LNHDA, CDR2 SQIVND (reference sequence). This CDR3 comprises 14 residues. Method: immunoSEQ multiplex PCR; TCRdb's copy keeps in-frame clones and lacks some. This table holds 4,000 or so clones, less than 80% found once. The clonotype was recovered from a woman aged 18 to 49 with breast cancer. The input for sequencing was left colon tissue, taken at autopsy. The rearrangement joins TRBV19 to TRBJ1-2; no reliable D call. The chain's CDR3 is CASSTRRRDYGYTF. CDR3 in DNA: TGTGCCAGTAGTACGCGCAGGAGAGACTATGGCTACACCTTC.